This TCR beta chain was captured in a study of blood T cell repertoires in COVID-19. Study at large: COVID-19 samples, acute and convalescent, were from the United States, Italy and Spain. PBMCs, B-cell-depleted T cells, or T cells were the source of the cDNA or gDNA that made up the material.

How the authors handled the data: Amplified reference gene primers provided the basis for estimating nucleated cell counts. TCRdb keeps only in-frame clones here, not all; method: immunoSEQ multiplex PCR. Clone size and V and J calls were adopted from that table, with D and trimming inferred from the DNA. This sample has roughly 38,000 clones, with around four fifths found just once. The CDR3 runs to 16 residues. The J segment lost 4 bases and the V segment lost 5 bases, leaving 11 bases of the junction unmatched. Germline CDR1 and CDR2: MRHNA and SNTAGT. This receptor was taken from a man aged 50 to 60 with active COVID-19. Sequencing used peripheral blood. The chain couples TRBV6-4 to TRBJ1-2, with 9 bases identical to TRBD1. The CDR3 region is CASSPTGGGLPYGYTF. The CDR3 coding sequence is TGTGCCAGCAGTCCTACAGGGGGCGGCCTGCCCTATGGCTACACCTTC.